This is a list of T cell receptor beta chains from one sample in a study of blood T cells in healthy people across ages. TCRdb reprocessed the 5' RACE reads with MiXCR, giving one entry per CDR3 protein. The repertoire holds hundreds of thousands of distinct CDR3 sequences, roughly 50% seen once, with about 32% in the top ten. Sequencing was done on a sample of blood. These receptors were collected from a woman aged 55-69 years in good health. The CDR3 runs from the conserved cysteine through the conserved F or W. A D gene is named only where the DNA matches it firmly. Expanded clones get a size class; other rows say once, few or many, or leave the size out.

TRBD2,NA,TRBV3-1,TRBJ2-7,CASSQVRLAGVYEQYF,TGTGCCAGCAGCCAAGTGAGGCTAGCGGGAGTCTACGAGCAGTACTTC
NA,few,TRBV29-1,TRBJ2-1,CSVEDQRRGGNEQFF,TGCAGCGTTGAAGATCAGCGGCGAGGGGGCAATGAGCAGTTCTTC
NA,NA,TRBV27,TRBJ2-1,CASSRLDAGEQFF,TGTGCCAGCAGTAGGCTGGACGCAGGTGAGCAGTTCTTC
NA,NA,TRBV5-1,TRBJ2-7,CASSIGQGGYEQYF,TGCGCCAGCAGCATCGGCCAGGGCGGTTACGAGCAGTACTTC
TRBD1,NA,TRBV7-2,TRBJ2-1,CASRLTGVSYNEQFF,TGTGCCAGCAGATTGACAGGGGTTTCCTACAATGAGCAGTTCTTC
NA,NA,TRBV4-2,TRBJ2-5,CASSNRGWGETQYF,TGTGCCAGCAGCAACCGGGGCTGGGGAGAGACCCAGTACTTC
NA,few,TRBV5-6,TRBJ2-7,CASSLDRMVGYEQYF,TGTGCCAGCAGCTTGGATCGGATGGTTGGGTACGAGCAGTACTTC
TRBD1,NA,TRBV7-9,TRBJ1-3,CASSYGQGTGNAIYF,TGTGCCAGCAGCTACGGACAGGGAACTGGAAACGCCATATATTTT
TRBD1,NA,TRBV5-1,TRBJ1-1,CASNPNTGGTEAFF,TGCGCCAGCAACCCAAATACAGGGGGAACTGAAGCTTTCTTT
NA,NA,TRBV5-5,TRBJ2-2,CASSSDIGQNTGELFF,TGTGCCAGCAGCAGCGACATAGGGCAGAACACCGGGGAGCTGTTTTTT
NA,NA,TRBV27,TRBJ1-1,CASIRAGRAFF,TGTGCCAGCATTCGGGCAGGGCGAGCTTTCTTT
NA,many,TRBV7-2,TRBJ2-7,CASSLAVSSSYEQYF,TGTGCCAGCAGCTTAGCGGTGTCGAGCTCCTACGAGCAGTACTTC
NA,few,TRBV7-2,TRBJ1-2,CASSLVRGGGYTF,TGTGCCAGCAGCTTAGTCAGGGGTGGGGGCTACACCTTC
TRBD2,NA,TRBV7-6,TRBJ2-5,CASSLAGANNEQYF,TGTGCCAGCAGCTTGGCGGGAGCAAACAATGAGCAGTACTTC
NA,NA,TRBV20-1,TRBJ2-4,CSARPFAGRNIQYF,TGCAGTGCTAGACCCTTCGCAGGAAGAAACATTCAGTACTTC
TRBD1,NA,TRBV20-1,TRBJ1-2,CSASEDRVARGYTF,TGCAGTGCTAGTGAAGACAGGGTGGCGCGAGGCTACACCTTC
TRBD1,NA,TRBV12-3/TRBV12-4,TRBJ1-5,CASSPRTGDNQPQHF,TGTGCCAGCAGTCCACGGACAGGCGACAATCAGCCCCAGCATTTT
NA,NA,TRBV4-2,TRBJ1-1,CASSQGVDTQNTEAFF,TGTGCCAGCAGCCAAGGGGTAGACACACAGAACACTGAAGCTTTCTTT
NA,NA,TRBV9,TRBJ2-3,CASSQSPYGTDTQYF,TGTGCCAGTAGCCAATCCCCCTATGGAACAGATACGCAGTATTTT
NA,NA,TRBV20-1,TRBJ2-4,CSARGHWIAKNIQYF,TGCAGTGCTAGGGGGCACTGGATAGCCAAAAACATTCAGTACTTC
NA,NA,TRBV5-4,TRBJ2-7,CASSSGTQTYEQYF,TGTGCCAGCAGTTCCGGGACCCAGACCTACGAGCAGTACTTC
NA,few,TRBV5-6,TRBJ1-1,CASSWGPVQNTEAFF,TGTGCCAGCAGCTGGGGACCGGTTCAAAACACTGAAGCTTTCTTT
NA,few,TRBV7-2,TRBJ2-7,CASSISGQTYEQYF,TGTGCCAGCAGCATCAGCGGGCAAACCTACGAGCAGTACTTC
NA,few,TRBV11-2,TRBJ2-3,CASSLGSKFTDTQYF,TGTGCCAGCAGCTTAGGGTCTAAATTCACAGATACGCAGTATTTT
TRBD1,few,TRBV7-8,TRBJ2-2,CASSLRQGNTGELFF,TGTGCCAGCAGCCTCAGACAGGGTAACACCGGGGAGCTGTTTTTT
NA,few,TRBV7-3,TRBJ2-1,CASSLYSGTHNEQFF,TGTGCCAGCAGCTTATATTCCGGGACCCACAATGAGCAGTTCTTC
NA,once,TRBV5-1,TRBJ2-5,CASSPDRDAQYF,TGCGCCAGCAGCCCAGACCGAGATGCGCAGTACTTC
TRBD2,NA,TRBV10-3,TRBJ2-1,CAIRGSGSQNEQFF,TGTGCCATCAGGGGTAGCGGGAGTCAGAATGAGCAGTTCTTC
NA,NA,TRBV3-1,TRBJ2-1,CASSQTALASHEQFF,TGTGCCAGCAGCCAGACCGCGCTAGCGTCGCATGAGCAGTTCTTC
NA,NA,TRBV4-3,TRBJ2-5,CASSQGAGRRRGKETQYF,TGCGCCAGCAGCCAAGGGGCGGGACGACGCAGGGGTAAAGAGACCCAGTACTTC
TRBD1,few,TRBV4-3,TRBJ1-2,CASSQAHGTGYGYTF,TGCGCCAGCAGCCAAGCACACGGGACAGGGTATGGCTACACCTTC
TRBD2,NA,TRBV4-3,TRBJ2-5,CASSQDQLGSGRAVEQYF,TGCGCCAGCAGCCAAGACCAGCTGGGTAGCGGGAGGGCCGTTGAGCAGTACTTC
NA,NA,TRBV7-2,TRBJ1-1,CASSQGRGEAFF,TGTGCCAGCAGCCAAGGCAGGGGTGAAGCTTTCTTT
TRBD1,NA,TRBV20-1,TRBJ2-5,CSAITGSTGGRETQYF,TGCAGCGCTATAACAGGCTCGACAGGGGGTCGGGAGACCCAGTACTTC
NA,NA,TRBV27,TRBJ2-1,CASSPSFGGSHEQFF,TGTGCCAGCAGTCCATCCTTCGGTGGATCCCATGAGCAGTTCTTC
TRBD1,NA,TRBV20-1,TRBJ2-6,CSASSGTGGSGANVLTF,TGCAGTGCTAGCTCCGGGACAGGGGGCTCTGGGGCCAACGTCCTGACTTTC
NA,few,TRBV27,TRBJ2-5,CASSSRFGGQYF,TGTGCCAGCAGTTCTCGGTTTGGGGGGCAGTACTTC
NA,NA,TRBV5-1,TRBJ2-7,CASSSRPGHLAYEQYF,TGCGCCAGCAGCTCGAGGCCGGGACACCTGGCGTACGAGCAGTACTTC
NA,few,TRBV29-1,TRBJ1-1,CSVGRTEAFF,TGCAGCGTTGGGCGCACTGAAGCTTTCTTT
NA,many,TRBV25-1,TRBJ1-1,CASNPGGGRYTEAFF,TGTGCCAGCAACCCGGGGGGGGGTCGTTACACTGAAGCTTTCTTT
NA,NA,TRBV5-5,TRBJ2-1,CASSIWDRGIVGEQFF,TGTGCCAGCAGCATTTGGGACCGAGGGATTGTTGGTGAGCAGTTCTTC
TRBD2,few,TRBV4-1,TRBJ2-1,CASSPGLAGEKNRQFF,TGCGCCAGCAGCCCGGGACTAGCGGGAGAGAAAAATAGGCAGTTCTTC
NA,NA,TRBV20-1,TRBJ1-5,CSARKGGDQPQHF,TGCAGTGCTAGAAAGGGGGGTGATCAGCCCCAGCATTTT
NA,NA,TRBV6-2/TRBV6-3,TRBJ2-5,CASRMETQYF,TGTGCCAGCAGGATGGAGACCCAGTACTTC
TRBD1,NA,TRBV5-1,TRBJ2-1,CASSLVGQGRNEQFF,TGCGCCAGCAGCTTGGTAGGACAGGGTCGGAATGAGCAGTTCTTC
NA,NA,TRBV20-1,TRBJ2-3,CSALPFATDTQYF,TGCAGTGCTCTGCCCTTCGCCACAGATACGCAGTATTTT
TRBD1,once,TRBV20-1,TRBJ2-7,CSARDAGTGFYEQYF,TGCAGTGCTAGAGATGCCGGGACAGGGTTCTACGAGCAGTACTTC
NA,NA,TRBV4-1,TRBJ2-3,CASSPLGQGSTDTQYF,TGCGCCAGCAGCCCCTTAGGGCAGGGGAGCACAGATACGCAGTATTTT
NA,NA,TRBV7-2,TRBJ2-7,CASSLAEGLTYPYEQYF,TGTGCCAGCAGCTTAGCTGAGGGCCTTACATACCCTTACGAGCAGTACTTC
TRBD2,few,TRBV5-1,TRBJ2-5,CASSLPTGGDEQYF,TGCGCCAGCAGTCTCCCAACGGGAGGCGATGAGCAGTACTTC
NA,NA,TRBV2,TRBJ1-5,CASSGGSNQPQHF,TGTGCCAGCAGTGGAGGTAGCAATCAGCCCCAGCATTTT
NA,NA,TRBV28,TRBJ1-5,CAGKDTRTASNQPQHF,TGTGCCGGCAAAGATACAAGAACCGCTAGCAATCAGCCCCAGCATTTT
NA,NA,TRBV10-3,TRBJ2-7,CAIGENSNPPGQYF,TGTGCCATCGGGGAAAACAGTAATCCCCCGGGGCAGTACTTC